This T cell receptor (beta chain) was recorded in a study of T cell repertoires in chronic hepatitis B (dated 2019 in TCRdb). The library was prepared using the immunoSEQ multiplex PCR assay. The source is immuneACCESS, and TCRdb retained only in-frame sequences with V and J called. Part of the clones is not carried over; for the studies checked, unresolved V genes explain less than half of this, and the remainder is unexplained. The sample table lists about 620 clones, 80% of them with a count of one. The ten largest clones take up approximately 15% of the sample. Comment on this clone: What antigen it recognizes has not been identified. No per-base quality is available; no much larger clone lies one base away.

What was sequenced was total CD8+ T cells from PBMCs. The receptor comes from a human donor with chronic hepatitis B virus infection.

The nucleotides read TGTGCCAGCAGCGTTTGGGCAGGCTACAATGAGCAGTTCTTC. This codes for CASSVWAGYNEQFF. The rearranged segments are TRBV9 and TRBJ2-1; the D gene is unclear. There are 14 amino acids in the CDR3, from cysteine to phenylalanine inclusive. The retained sequence is limited to the CDR3, 42 bases, with the frame set at the first base. Cut back by 2 bases and 3 bases, the V and J ends lie 9 bases apart. The germline V gene sets CDR1 to SGDLS and CDR2 to YYNGEE.